This TCR beta chain was sequenced in a study of brain T cells in children with intractable seizures. Study-wide results and caveats: Pre- and post-surgery blood differed in depth, so pre-surgery absences may be undersampling. Only CDR3 sequence similarity suggested viral specificity, without known HCMV serostatus.

This CDR3 is 14 amino acids long. The V end lost 0 bases, the J end lost 7 bases, and 11 bases lay between the germline ends. Germline values: CDR1 SGDLS, CDR2 YYNGEE. Time point indicated: blood from clinic visit 5 months post-surgery; TSC patient then seizure free. Sequencing was limited to surgery cases with top T cell transcript signatures in brain tissue. At least one anti-epileptic drug was given before surgery. With regard to this clone: Its antigen is as yet unknown.

Sequenced by immunoSEQ multiplex PCR; TCRdb stores in-frame clones only, minus some. Here the sample spans about 350,000 clones, roughly 92% being singletons. The chain joins TRBV9 to TRBJ2-1; a weak D match, TRBD2 (5 bases). The TCR was taken from a boy under two years old with tuberous sclerosis and intractable seizures. The sample here was peripheral blood, taken 4 to 6 months after surgery. The DNA of the CDR3 is TGTGCCAGCAGCGTAGAAGGGAGACCAAATGAGCAGTTCTTC. It translates to CASSVEGRPNEQFF.